The 4 T cell receptor beta chains presented below share a single source sample, sequenced in a study of T cells in Graves' hyperthyroidism and ophthalmopathy. RNA transcripts were the template for amplifying TCR beta CDR3 regions. The HTBI primer set drove a first-round RT-PCR of the TCR CDR3. MiXCR, run by TCRdb on the multiplex PCR reads, gives a single entry per CDR3 protein. This table holds 300,000 to 450,000 distinct CDR3 sequences, approximately 13% found once. The sample comprised blood. Receptor source: a woman aged 18-30 years with Graves' hyperthyroidism.

This clonotype was seen repeatedly, ten times or more. The V gene is TRBV7-2, the J gene TRBJ2-7, with D unclear. Trimming left V 3 bases short and J 6 bases short, with 12 bases between. The CDR3 loop spans 13 amino acids. The germline CDR1 and CDR2 sequences are SGHTA and FQGNSA. The CDR3 DNA sequence: TGTGCCAGCAGCTTGAGGTTCGATCGCGAGCAGTACTTC. This translates into CASSLRFDREQYF.

The genes are TRBV6-4 and TRBJ1-2; D possibly corresponds to TRBD1 (6 bases). The germline CDR1 and CDR2 sequences are MRHNA and SNTAGT. The CDR3 sequence is 15 residues long. V lost 2 bases, J lost 4 bases, and 14 bases lay in between. CDR3 protein: CASSDPNRAIYGYTF. The CDR3 DNA reads TGTGCCAGCAGTGACCCCAACAGGGCGATCTATGGCTACACCTTC.

This clonotype was counted at least ten times. This chain uses TRBV2 with TRBJ2-2; weak D call: TRBD2 (6 bases). V was cut by 7 bases and J by 4 bases, with 16 bases left in between. Germline CDR1 and CDR2: SNHLY and FYNNEI. The length of the CDR3 is 15 residues. The CDR3, as DNA: TGTGCCAGCAAAGCGGAGGGAAGGGGCACCGGGGAGCTGTTTTTT. It is translated as CASKAEGRGTGELFF.

This clonotype was observed a few times. The chain is built from TRBV4-1 and TRBJ2-4; no definite D call. Trimming took 4 bases from V and 0 from J, leaving 19 bases between them. The germline CDR1 and CDR2 sequences are MGHRA and YSYEKL. The CDR3 sequence is 18 residues long. The DNA for the CDR3 is TGCGCCAGCAGCCCCGGTGCTGACACAATCTTAGCCAAAAACATTCAGTACTTC. Protein: CASSPGADTILAKNIQYF.